What follows are 21 T cell receptor beta chains derived from one specimen sequenced in a study of blood T cell repertoires in COVID-19. Generated by immunoSEQ multiplex PCR, the TCRdb table keeps only in-frame clones and is missing some. The table lists approximately 450,000 clones, 75% to 90% of them singletons. Sequenced input: PBMCs or T cells enriched from blood (not recorded which). These receptors originate from a man aged 30 to 39 who had recovered from COVID-19.

The chain is built from TRBV28 and TRBJ2-7; 12 bases are shared with TRBD2. Trimming took 9 bases from V and 5 from J; bases not matched to a gene: 5. The CDR3 is made up of 13 amino acids. The germline gives CDR1 MDHEN, CDR2 SYDVKM. CDR3 coding DNA: TGTGCCAGTAAGACTAGCGGGAGAAACGAGCAGTACTTC. Amino acids: CASKTSGRNEQYF.

This clone has a single count. This chain links TRBV28 with TRBJ2-7; 8 nucleotides line up with TRBD2. The germline V gene has CDR1 MDHEN and CDR2 SYDVKM. The junction had 6 bases not matched to a gene; V was cut back by 5 bases and J by 0 bases. This CDR3 is built from 15 residues. CDR3 nucleotides: TGTGCCAGCAGTACTCCCGGGGGGGCCTCCTACGAGCAGTACTTC. Protein sequence: CASSTPGGASYEQYF.

The J gene is TRBJ1-4, the V gene TRBV7-9; TRBD1 matches 10 bases. The CDR3 is made up of 17 amino acids. J was trimmed by 2 bases and V by 5 bases; bases with no gene match: 8. Per the germline V gene, CDR1 is SEHNR and CDR2 is FQNEAQ (reference sequence). CDR3 sequence reads: CASSLRQGAMTNEKLFF. The CDR3, as DNA: TGTGCCAGCAGCCTGCGACAGGGGGCGATGACTAATGAAAAACTGTTTTTT.

This chain uses TRBV4-2 with TRBJ2-2, with TRBD2 as a possible D gene (5 bases). There are 15 residues in the CDR3. The germline V gene has CDR1 LGHNA and CDR2 YNFKEQ. V was trimmed by 2 bases and J by 6 bases, leaving 13 bases between them. As DNA, the CDR3 is TGTGCCAGCAGCCAACGGGGAGATTATCCCGGGGAGCTGTTTTTT. It specifies CASSQRGDYPGELFF.

The chain links TRBV27 to TRBJ2-1; D might be TRBD1 (6 bases). This CDR3 region has 15 residues. Germline lookup yields CDR1 MNHEY and CDR2 SMNVEV (reference sequence). V gave up 2 bases and J gave up 3 bases, with 11 bases separating them. The DNA of the CDR3 is TGTGCCAGCAGTTTAGTCAGGGGCGACTACAATGAGCAGTTCTTC. This encodes CASSLVRGDYNEQFF.

Here the CDR3 DNA reads TGCAGCGTTGACGACTCCTGGGACTCTCAGCCCGGGCAGTACTTC. This sequence encodes CSVDDSWDSQPGQYF. The V and J genes are TRBV29-1 and TRBJ2-7, with D possibly matching TRBD2 (6 bases). The CDR3 has 15 amino acids. The germline CDR1 and CDR2 sequences are SQVTM and ANQGSEA. The V end was cut by 3 bases, the J end by 9 bases, with 24 bases between.

Many counts were recorded for this clone. V is TRBV5-8 and J is TRBJ1-5; 11 positions agree with TRBD1. Germline-derived CDR1 and CDR2 are SGHTS and YDEGEE. The length of the CDR3 is 15 residues. Trimming took 6 bases from V and 6 from J; bases not matched to a gene: 8. This CDR3 reads CASNRGQGVLQPQHF. The CDR3 bases are TGTGCCAGCAACAGGGGACAGGGGGTCCTTCAGCCCCAGCATTTT.

This clone was counted only a few times. V usage is TRBV24-1 and J usage is TRBJ2-5; D is uncertain. In germline, CDR1 is KGHDR, CDR2 SFDVKD. V lost 3 bases and J 3 bases, leaving 7 bases between the germline ends. There are 13 residues in the CDR3. This CDR3 is CATSDPTEETQYF. In DNA form, the CDR3 reads TGTGCCACCAGTGATCCCACGGAAGAGACCCAGTACTTC.

This chain links TRBV7-9 with TRBJ2-1, with 8 bases identical to TRBD1. Germline CDR1 is SEHNR and CDR2 is FQNEAQ (reference sequence). The length of the CDR3 is 18 residues. V dropped 7 bases and J dropped 0; count of bases not matched to a gene: 14. The CDR3 DNA sequence: TGTGCCAGCAACCAACTCTGGACAGGGAGTAGCTCCTACAATGAGCAGTTCTTC. It translates to CASNQLWTGSSSYNEQFF.

The V gene is TRBV11-2, the J gene TRBJ1-1; D is unclear. V lost 5 bases and J 6 bases, leaving 13 bases between the germline ends. The CDR3 spans 13 residues. Germline loops: CDR1 SGHAT, CDR2 FQNNGV. CDR3 protein: CASSPQRSAEAFF. The CDR3 DNA is TGTGCCAGCAGCCCACAGCGTAGCGCTGAAGCTTTCTTT.

This clone occurred once. The rearrangement uses TRBV24-1 and TRBJ2-1; 7 bases map to TRBD1. CDR1 is KGHDR and CDR2 is SFDVKD in the germline V gene. This CDR3 region has 14 residues. The V gene end was trimmed by 5 bases and the J gene end by 4 bases; junction bases not matched to a gene: 4. The CDR3 here is CATSVTGLYNEQFF. The DNA for the CDR3 is TGTGCCACCAGTGTGACAGGGTTGTACAATGAGCAGTTCTTC.

The CDR3 DNA reads as TGTGCCAGCAGGGCTGGGGGACAGGGTATCACCGGGGAGCTGTTTTTT. It yields the protein CASRAGGQGITGELFF. This chain joins TRBV7-8 and TRBJ2-2; TRBD1 matches at 9 bases. The CDR3 covers 16 residues. J lost 4 bases, V lost 6 bases, and 9 bases had no gene match. In germline, CDR1 is SGHVS, CDR2 FQNEAQ.

The chain recombines TRBV6-1 with TRBJ2-5, with D possibly TRBD2 on 5 matching bases. This CDR3 region has 12 residues. Trimming left V 5 bases short and J 5 bases short, with 9 bases between. The germline V gene encodes CDR1 MNHNS and CDR2 SASEGT. In DNA, the CDR3 is TGTGCCAGCAGTCTAAGAGGGGAGACCCAGTACTTC. Protein sequence: CASSLRGETQYF.

Details on this clone: Other DNA sequences from this sample encode an identical CDR3 as well. The chain combines TRBV18 with TRBJ2-3; maybe TRBD1 (6 bases). V was pared by 6 bases and J by 0 bases, with 10 bases between. The CDR3 loop spans 14 amino acids. CDR1 and CDR2 from the germline V gene are KGHSH and LQKENI. The CDR3 DNA is TGTGCCAGCTCGCCGACAGGTAGCACAGATACGCAGTATTTT. It is translated as CASSPTGSTDTQYF.

This chain links TRBV1 with TRBJ2-7; TRBD2, as called in the table, went unchecked against the DNA. TRBV1 is annotated as a pseudogene. The CDR3 runs to 17 residues. CDR3 in DNA: TGCACCAGCAGCCCTTGGTTTGTGCGCCGGGAGGCCTACGAGCAGTACTTC. It encodes CTSSPWFVRREAYEQYF.

The chain uses TRBV18 and TRBJ1-5; D gene uncertain. The CDR3 is 13 amino acids. The germline CDR1 and CDR2 sequences are KGHSH and LQKENI. V dropped 3 bases and J dropped 5 bases, with 8 bases sitting between them. CDR3 nucleotide sequence: TGTGCCAGCTCACCTGACATCTATCAGCCCCAGCATTTT. It is translated as CASSPDIYQPQHF.

This chain connects TRBV5-1 to TRBJ2-2, with a weak D call TRBD1 (6 bases). The germline V gene encodes CDR1 SGHRS and CDR2 YFSETQ. Trimming took 3 bases from V and 1 from J, leaving 10 bases between them. The CDR3 is made up of 15 amino acids. CDR3 nucleotides: TGCGCCAGCAGCTGGGAGACAGGGAACACCGGGGAGCTGTTTTTT. Its translation is CASSWETGNTGELFF.

The genes are TRBV19 and TRBJ2-7; weak D call: TRBD1 (6 bases). Between the trimmed V and J ends, which lost 5 bases and 4 bases, there was a span of 12 bases. The CDR3 runs to 13 residues. CDR1 is LNHDA and CDR2 is SQIVND in the germline V gene (reference sequence). The CDR3 DNA sequence: TGTGCCAGTAGTCCAGGACAGCATTACGAGCAGTACTTC. It yields the protein CASSPGQHYEQYF.

This clone appeared a single time. Other DNA sequences of this sample code for an identical CDR3. The V and J genes are TRBV24-1 and TRBJ2-1; tentative D call: TRBD2 (6 bases). The CDR3 has 13 amino acids. Germline V gene lookup returns CDR1 KGHDR and CDR2 SFDVKD. V dropped 4 bases and J dropped 8 bases, with 11 bases sitting between them. This CDR3 reads CATSDGGGDEQFF. DNA for the CDR3: TGTGCCACCAGTGACGGGGGTGGGGATGAGCAGTTCTTC.

This chain connects TRBV11-2 to TRBJ1-4, with 10 bases lining up with TRBD1. This CDR3 is 14 amino acids long. V dropped 4 bases and J dropped 7; count of bases not matched to a gene: 3. Germline values: CDR1 SGHAT, CDR2 FQNNGV. The CDR3 DNA is TGTGCCAGCAGCTCCGGGACAGGGGTTGAAAAACTGTTTTTT. Translated: CASSSGTGVEKLFF.

J is TRBJ2-7 and V is TRBV7-2, with TRBD2 matching over 9 bases. This CDR3 has 15 residues. CDR1 is SGHTA and CDR2 is FQGNSA in the germline V gene. With 1 base clipped from V and 7 bases from J, the junction kept 8 bases outside the gene matches. CDR3 loop: CASSLVAGGRGEQYF. The CDR3, as DNA: TGTGCCAGCAGCTTAGTGGCGGGAGGGCGAGGGGAGCAGTACTTC.